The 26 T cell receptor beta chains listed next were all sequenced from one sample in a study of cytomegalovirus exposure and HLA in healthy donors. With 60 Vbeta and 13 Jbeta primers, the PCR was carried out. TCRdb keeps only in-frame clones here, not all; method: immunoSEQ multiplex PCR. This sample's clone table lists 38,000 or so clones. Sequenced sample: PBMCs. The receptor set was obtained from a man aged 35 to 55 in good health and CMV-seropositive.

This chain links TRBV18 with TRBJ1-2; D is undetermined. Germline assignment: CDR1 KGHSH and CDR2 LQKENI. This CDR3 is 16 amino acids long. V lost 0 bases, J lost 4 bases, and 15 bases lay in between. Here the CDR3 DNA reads TGTGCCAGCTCACCACCGGAGGGATCGATGGGCTATGGCTACACCTTC. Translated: CASSPPEGSMGYGYTF.

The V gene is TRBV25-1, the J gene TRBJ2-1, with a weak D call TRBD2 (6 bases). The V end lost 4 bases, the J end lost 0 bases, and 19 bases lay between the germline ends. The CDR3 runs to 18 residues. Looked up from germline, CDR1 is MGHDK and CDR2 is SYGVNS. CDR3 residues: CASSGALGRGHSYNEQFF. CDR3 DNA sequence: TGTGCCAGCAGTGGCGCCTTGGGGCGGGGTCACTCCTACAATGAGCAGTTCTTC. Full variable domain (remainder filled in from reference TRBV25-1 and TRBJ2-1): EADIYQTPRYLVIGTGKKITLECSQTMGHDKMYWYQQDPGMELHLIHYSYGVNSTEKGDLSSESTVSRIRTEHFPLTLESARPSHTSQYLCASSGALGRGHSYNEQFFGPGTRLTVL.

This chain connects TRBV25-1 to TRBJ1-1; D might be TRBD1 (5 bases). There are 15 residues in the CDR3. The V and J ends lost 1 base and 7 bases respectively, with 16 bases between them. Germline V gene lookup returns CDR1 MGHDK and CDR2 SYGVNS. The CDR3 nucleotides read TGTGCCAGCAGTGAATCAAAAATTGGGGGGATTGAAGCTTTCTTT. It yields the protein CASSESKIGGIEAFF. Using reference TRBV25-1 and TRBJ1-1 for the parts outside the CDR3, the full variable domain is EADIYQTPRYLVIGTGKKITLECSQTMGHDKMYWYQQDPGMELHLIHYSYGVNSTEKGDLSSESTVSRIRTEHFPLTLESARPSHTSQYLCASSESKIGGIEAFFGQGTRLTVV.

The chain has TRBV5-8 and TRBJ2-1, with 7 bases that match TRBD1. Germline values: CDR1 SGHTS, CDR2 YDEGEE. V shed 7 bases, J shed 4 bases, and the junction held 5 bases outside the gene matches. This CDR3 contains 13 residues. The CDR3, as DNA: TGTGCCAGCGGCACAGGGGTATACAATGAGCAGTTCTTC. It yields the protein CASGTGVYNEQFF. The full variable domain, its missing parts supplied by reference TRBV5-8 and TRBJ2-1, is EAGVTQSPTHLIKTRGQQATLRCSPISGHTSVYWYQQALGLGLQFLLWYDEGEERNRGNFPPRFSGRQFPNYSSELNVNALELEDSALYLCASGTGVYNEQFFGPGTRLTVL.

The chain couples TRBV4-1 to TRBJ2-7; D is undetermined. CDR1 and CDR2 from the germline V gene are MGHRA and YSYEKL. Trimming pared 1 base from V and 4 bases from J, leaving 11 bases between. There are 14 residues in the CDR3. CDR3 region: CASSQVGSLYEQYF. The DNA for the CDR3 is TGCGCCAGCAGCCAAGTTGGCTCGCTTTACGAGCAGTACTTC.

Written as DNA, the CDR3 is TGTGCCAGCAGCAGGACAGCTAATGAAAAACTGTTTTTT. It translates to CASSRTANEKLFF. The chain couples TRBV6-4 to TRBJ1-4; D possibly corresponds to TRBD1 (6 bases). V dropped 6 bases and J dropped 3 bases, with 8 bases sitting between them. Per germline, CDR1 MRHNA and CDR2 SNTAGT. This CDR3 comprises 13 residues.

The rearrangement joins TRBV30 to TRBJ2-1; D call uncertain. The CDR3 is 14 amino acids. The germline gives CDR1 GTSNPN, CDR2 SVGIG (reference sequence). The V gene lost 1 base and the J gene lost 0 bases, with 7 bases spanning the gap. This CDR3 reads CAWSGPSSYNEQFF. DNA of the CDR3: TGTGCCTGGAGTGGACCTAGCTCCTACAATGAGCAGTTCTTC.

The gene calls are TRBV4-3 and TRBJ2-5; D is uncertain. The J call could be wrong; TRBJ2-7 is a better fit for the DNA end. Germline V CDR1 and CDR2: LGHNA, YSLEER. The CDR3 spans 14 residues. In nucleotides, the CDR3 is TGCGCCAGCACCCCCCGGGTCGGAACCTACGAGCAGTACTTC. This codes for CASTPRVGTYEQYF.

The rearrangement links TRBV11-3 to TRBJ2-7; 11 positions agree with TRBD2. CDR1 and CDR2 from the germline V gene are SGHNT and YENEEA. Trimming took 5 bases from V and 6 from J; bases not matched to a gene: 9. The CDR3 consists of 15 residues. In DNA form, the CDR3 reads TGTGCCAGCAGCCCCCGGACTAGCGGGTCCGTCGAGCAGTACTTC. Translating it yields CASSPRTSGSVEQYF. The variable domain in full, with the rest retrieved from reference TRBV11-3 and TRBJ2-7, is EAGVVQSPRYKIIEKKQPVAFWCNPISGHNTLYWYLQNLGQGPELLIRYENEEAVDDSQLPKDRFSAERLKGVDSTLKIQPAELGDSAVYLCASSPRTSGSVEQYFGPGTRLTVT.

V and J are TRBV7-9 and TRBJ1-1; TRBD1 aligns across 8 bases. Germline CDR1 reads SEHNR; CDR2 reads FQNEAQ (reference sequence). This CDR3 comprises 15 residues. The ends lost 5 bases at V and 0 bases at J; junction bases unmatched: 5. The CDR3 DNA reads TGTGCCAGCAGCCTCGGACAGGGTATGAACACTGAAGCTTTCTTT. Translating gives CASSLGQGMNTEAFF.

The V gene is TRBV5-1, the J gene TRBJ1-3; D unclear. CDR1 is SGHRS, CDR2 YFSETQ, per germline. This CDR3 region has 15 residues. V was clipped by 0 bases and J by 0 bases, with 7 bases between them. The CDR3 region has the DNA TGCGCCAGCAGCTTGGGCGGGCTCTCTGGAAACACCATATATTTT. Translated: CASSLGGLSGNTIYF.

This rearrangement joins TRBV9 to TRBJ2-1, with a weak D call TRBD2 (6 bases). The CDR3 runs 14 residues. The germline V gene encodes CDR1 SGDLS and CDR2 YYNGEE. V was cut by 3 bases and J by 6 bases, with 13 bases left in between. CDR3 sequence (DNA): TGTGCCAGCAGCGGGGCGGGATCGGCCAATGAGCAGTTCTTC. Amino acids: CASSGAGSANEQFF.

CDR3 in amino acids: CATSRGDRGILNTEAFF. For the CDR3, the DNA is TGTGCCACCAGCAGAGGGGACAGGGGAATTTTGAACACTGAAGCTTTCTTT. The chain combines TRBV15 with TRBJ1-1, with 10 bases fitting TRBD1. CDR1 LNHNV and CDR2 YYDKDF come from the germline V gene (reference sequence). The CDR3 covers 17 residues. With V trimmed by 1 base and J by 0 bases, 5 bases remained unmatched. Filled out from reference TRBV15 and TRBJ1-1, the complete variable domain reads DAMVIQNPRYQVTQFGKPVTLSCSQTLNHNVMYWYQQKSSQAPKLLFHYYDKDFNNEADTPDNFQSRRPNTSFCFLDIRSPGLGDTAMYLCATSRGDRGILNTEAFFGQGTRLTVV.

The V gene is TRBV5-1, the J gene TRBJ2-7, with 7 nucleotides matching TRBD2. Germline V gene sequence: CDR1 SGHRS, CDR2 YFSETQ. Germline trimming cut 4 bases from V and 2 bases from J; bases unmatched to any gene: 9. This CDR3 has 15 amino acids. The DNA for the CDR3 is TGCGCCAGCAGCAGCGCAGGGACTACCACCTACGAGCAGTACTTC. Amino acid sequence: CASSSAGTTTYEQYF.

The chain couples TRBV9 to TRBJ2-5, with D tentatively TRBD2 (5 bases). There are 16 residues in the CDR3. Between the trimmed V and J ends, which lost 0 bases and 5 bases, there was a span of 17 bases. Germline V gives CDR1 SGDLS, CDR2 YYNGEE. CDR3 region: CASSVATRAPGETQYF. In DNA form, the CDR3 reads TGTGCCAGCAGCGTAGCTACCCGAGCCCCGGGGGAGACCCAGTACTTC.

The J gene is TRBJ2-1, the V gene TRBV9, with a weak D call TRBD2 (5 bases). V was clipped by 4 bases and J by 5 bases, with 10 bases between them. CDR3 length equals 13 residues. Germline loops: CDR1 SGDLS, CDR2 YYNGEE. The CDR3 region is CASSIEGNNEQFF. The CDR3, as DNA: TGTGCCAGCAGCATCGAGGGCAACAATGAGCAGTTCTTC. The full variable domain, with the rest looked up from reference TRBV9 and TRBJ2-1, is DSGVTQTPKHLITATGQRVTLRCSPRSGDLSVYWYQQSLDQGLQFLIQYYNGEERAKGNILERFSAQQFPDLHSELNLSSLELGDSALYFCASSIEGNNEQFFGPGTRLTVL.

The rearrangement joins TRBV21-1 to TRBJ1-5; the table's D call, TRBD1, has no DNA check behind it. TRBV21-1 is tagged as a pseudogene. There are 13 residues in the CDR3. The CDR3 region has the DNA TGTGCCAGCAGCGTGTACAGGGGCCAGCCCCAGCATTTT. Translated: CASSVYRGQPQHF.

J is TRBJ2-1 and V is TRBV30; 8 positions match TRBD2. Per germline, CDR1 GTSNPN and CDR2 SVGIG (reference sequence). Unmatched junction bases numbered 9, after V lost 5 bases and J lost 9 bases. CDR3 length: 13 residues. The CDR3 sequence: CAWGLAYRGEQFF. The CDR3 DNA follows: TGTGCCTGGGGACTAGCCTATAGGGGTGAGCAGTTCTTC.

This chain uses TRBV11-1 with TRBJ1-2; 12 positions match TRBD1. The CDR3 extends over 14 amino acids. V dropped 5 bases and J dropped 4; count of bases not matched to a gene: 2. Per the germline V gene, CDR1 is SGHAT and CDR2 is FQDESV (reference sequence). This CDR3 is CASSVGQGAYGYTF. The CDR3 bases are TGTGCCAGCAGCGTGGGACAGGGGGCCTATGGCTACACCTTC.

As DNA, the CDR3 is TGTGCCAGCAGTGAGGGGCGGGGGGCCAAAAACATTCAGTACTTC. Protein: CASSEGRGAKNIQYF. V and J are TRBV2 and TRBJ2-4, with TRBD2 matching over 7 bases. The J segment lost 1 base and the V segment lost 3 bases, leaving 3 bases of the junction unmatched. This CDR3 is built from 15 residues. CDR1 and CDR2 from the germline V gene are SNHLY and FYNNEI.

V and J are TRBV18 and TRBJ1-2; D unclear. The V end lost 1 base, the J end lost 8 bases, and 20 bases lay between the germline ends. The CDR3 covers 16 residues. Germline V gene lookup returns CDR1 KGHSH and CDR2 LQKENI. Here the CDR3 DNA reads TGTGCCAGCTCACCACAGGAGACGATACCTGGTCGGGGCTACACCTTC. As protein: CASSPQETIPGRGYTF.

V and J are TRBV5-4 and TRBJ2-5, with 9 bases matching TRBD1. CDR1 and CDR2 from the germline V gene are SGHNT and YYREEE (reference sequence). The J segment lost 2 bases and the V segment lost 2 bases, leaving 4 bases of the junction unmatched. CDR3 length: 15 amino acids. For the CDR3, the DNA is TGTGCCAGCAGCTTCGGGACAGGGCCACAAGAGACCCAGTACTTC. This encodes CASSFGTGPQETQYF. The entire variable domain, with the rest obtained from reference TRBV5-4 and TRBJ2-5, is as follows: ETGVTQSPTHLIKTRGQQVTLRCSSQSGHNTVSWYQQALGQGPQFIFQYYREEENGRGNFPPRFSGLQFPNYSSELNVNALELDDSALYLCASSFGTGPQETQYFGPGTRLLVL.

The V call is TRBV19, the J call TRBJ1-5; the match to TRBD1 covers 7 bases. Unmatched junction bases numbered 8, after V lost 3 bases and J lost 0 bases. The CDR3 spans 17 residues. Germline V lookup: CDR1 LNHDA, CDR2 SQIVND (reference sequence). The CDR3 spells CASSILRQGNSNQPQHF. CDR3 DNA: TGTGCCAGTAGTATCCTAAGACAGGGCAATAGCAATCAGCCCCAGCATTTT.

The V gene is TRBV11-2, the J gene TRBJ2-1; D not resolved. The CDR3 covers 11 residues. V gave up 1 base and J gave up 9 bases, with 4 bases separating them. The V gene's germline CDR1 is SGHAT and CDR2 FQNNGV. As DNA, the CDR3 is TGTGCCAGCAGCTTAGTCAGTGAGCAGTTCTTC. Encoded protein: CASSLVSEQFF.

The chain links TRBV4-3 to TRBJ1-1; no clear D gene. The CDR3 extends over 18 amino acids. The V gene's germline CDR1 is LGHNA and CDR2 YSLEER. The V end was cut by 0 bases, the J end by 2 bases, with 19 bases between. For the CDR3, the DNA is TGCGCCAGCAGCCAAGATCTTTGGCAGGTGACCATAAACACTGAAGCTTTCTTT. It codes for CASSQDLWQVTINTEAFF.

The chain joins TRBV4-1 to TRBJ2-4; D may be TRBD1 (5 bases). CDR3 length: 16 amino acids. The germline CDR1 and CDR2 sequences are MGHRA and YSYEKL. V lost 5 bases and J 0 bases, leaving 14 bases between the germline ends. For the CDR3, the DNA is TGCGCCAGCAGCTCAGTTTCGACAGTAGCCAAAAACATTCAGTACTTC. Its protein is CASSSVSTVAKNIQYF.